A selection of T cell receptor beta chains follows, all from one sample in a study of T cells after yellow fever vaccination. TCRdb used MiXCR to reprocess the 5' RACE reads, holding one entry per CDR3 protein. The sample includes hundreds of thousands of distinct CDR3 sequences, approximately 12% of them seen just once. The sample consisted of PBMCs, taken on the day of the yellow fever booster vaccination. The source of these receptors is a man younger than 40 who received the YFV17D yellow fever vaccine. The CDR3 runs from the conserved cysteine through the conserved F or W. The D gene is left open where the match is weak. Clone size, where shown, is once, few, many, or a class for clones that have expanded.

>NA|TRBV5-1|NA|TRBJ2-7
CASSPGRPRLPVRDELYF
TGCGCCAGCAGCCCGGGACGGCCTAGACTACCCGTACGGGACGAGCTGTACTTC
>few|TRBV11-2|TRBD2|TRBJ2-1
CASSLKAGDYSEQFF
TGTGCCAGCAGCTTAAAGGCGGGAGATTATAGTGAGCAGTTCTTC
>NA|TRBV6-1|NA|TRBJ1-2
CASSDIWTDVLYGYTF
TGTGCCAGCAGTGACATTTGGACAGACGTTCTCTATGGCTACACCTTC
>many|TRBV18|NA|TRBJ2-7
CASSRDDYEQYF
TGTGCCAGCTCACGGGACGACTACGAGCAGTACTTC
>few|TRBV9|TRBD2|TRBJ2-1
CASSVAPAGLARNEQFF
TGTGCCAGCAGCGTAGCTCCCGCGGGACTAGCTCGCAATGAGCAGTTCTTC
>NA|TRBV12-5|NA|TRBJ1-1
CASGIVNTEAFF
TGTGCTAGTGGTATTGTGAACACTGAAGCTTTCTTT
>NA|TRBV6-2/TRBV6-3|NA|TRBJ1-1
CASSFGTTEAFF
TGTGCCAGCAGTTTCGGGACCACTGAAGCTTTCTTT
>NA|TRBV28|NA|TRBJ2-5
CASSFVGEPKRETQYF
TGTGCCAGCAGTTTCGTCGGGGAACCAAAACGAGAGACCCAGTACTTC
>NA|TRBV7-2|TRBD2|TRBJ2-1
CASTKDSAGGIYEQFF
TGTGCCAGCACCAAAGACTCTGCGGGGGGTATCTATGAGCAGTTCTTC
>few|TRBV7-2|NA|TRBJ2-1
CASSLRSSDRNEQFF
TGTGCCAGCAGCTTAAGGTCTAGCGACCGCAATGAGCAGTTCTTC
>NA|TRBV20-1|TRBD2|TRBJ2-1
CSVPSGSFDEQFF
TGCAGTGTTCCTAGCGGGAGTTTCGATGAGCAGTTCTTC
>many|TRBV29-1|NA|TRBJ2-5
CSVVVGSRQETQYF
TGCAGCGTTGTGGTAGGGAGTAGGCAAGAGACCCAGTACTTC
>NA|TRBV5-4|NA|TRBJ2-1
CASSQPRHEQFF
TGTGCCAGCAGCCAACCTAGACATGAGCAGTTCTTC
>few|TRBV24-1|TRBD2|TRBJ2-1
CATSEKGLDEQFF
TGTGCCACCAGTGAAAAGGGACTAGATGAGCAGTTCTTC
>NA|TRBV9|NA|TRBJ2-6
CASSDPIQGPGANVLTF
TGTGCCAGCAGCGACCCTATACAGGGTCCAGGGGCCAACGTCCTGACTTTC
>few|TRBV29-1|TRBD2|TRBJ2-5
CSAYRTSGRSETQYF
TGCAGCGCCTACCGGACTAGCGGGAGATCAGAGACCCAGTACTTC
>many|TRBV29-1|TRBD1|TRBJ2-3
CSVDAGGTDTQYF
TGCAGCGTTGACGCAGGGGGTACAGATACGCAGTATTTT
>many|TRBV4-3|NA|TRBJ2-3
CASSLLRGSTDTQYF
TGCGCCAGCAGCCTTCTCCGAGGGAGCACAGATACGCAGTATTTT
>few|TRBV5-4|NA|TRBJ2-3
CASSWAPPAQYF
TGTGCCAGCAGCTGGGCGCCCCCGGCGCAGTATTTT
>NA|TRBV20-1|TRBD2|TRBJ2-1
CSAKGLAGRNEQFF
TGCAGTGCGAAGGGACTAGCGGGGAGGAATGAGCAGTTCTTC
>few|TRBV27|NA|TRBJ2-2
CASSPKGVGLAGELFF
TGTGCCAGCAGTCCAAAAGGAGTAGGGCTGGCCGGGGAGCTGTTTTTT
>few|TRBV5-1|NA|TRBJ2-2
CASSKTEYTGELFF
TGCGCCAGCAGCAAGACAGAATACACCGGGGAGCTGTTTTTT
>many|TRBV12-3/TRBV12-4|TRBD2|TRBJ2-1
CATSGTRSLNEQFF
TGTGCCACCTCCGGGACTAGATCTTTGAATGAGCAGTTCTTC
>NA|TRBV12-5|NA|TRBJ2-2
CASGYTDYRPGELFF
TGTGCTAGTGGTTACACGGACTATAGGCCCGGGGAGCTGTTTTTT
>NA|TRBV12-3/TRBV12-4|NA|TRBJ1-5
CASRGQVFSGNQPQHF
TGTGCCAGCAGAGGGCAGGTATTTAGTGGCAATCAGCCCCAGCATTTT
>many|TRBV12-3/TRBV12-4|NA|TRBJ2-7
CASSLAREQYF
TGTGCCAGCAGCTTAGCGAGAGAGCAGTACTTC
>NA|TRBV7-2|TRBD1|TRBJ1-3
CASSLGQGVGNTIYF
TGTGCCAGCAGCTTAGGGCAGGGGGTTGGAAACACCATATATTTT
>few|TRBV2|NA|TRBJ2-1
CASYASGSYNEQFF
TGTGCCAGCTACGCCTCAGGCTCCTACAATGAGCAGTTCTTC
>many|TRBV23-1|NA|TRBJ2-4
CASSREGEEESKNIQYF
TGCGCCAGCAGTCGAGAGGGAGAAGAGGAGTCCAAAAACATTCAGTACTTC
>NA|TRBV5-1|NA|TRBJ2-3
CASSLGGKVPVNTDTQYF
TGCGCCAGCAGCTTAGGAGGGAAGGTGCCGGTAAACACAGATACGCAGTATTTT
>NA|TRBV7-2|NA|TRBJ2-3
CASSLGAARVDTQYF
TGTGCCAGCAGCTTAGGTGCCGCCCGAGTGGATACGCAGTATTTT
>NA|TRBV5-1|NA|TRBJ1-1
CASSLVRENTEAFF
TGCGCCAGCAGCTTGGTGAGAGAGAACACTGAAGCTTTCTTT
>NA|TRBV20-1|NA|TRBJ1-5
CSANGLQGRQPQHF
TGCAGTGCTAATGGGCTACAGGGACGTCAGCCCCAGCATTTT
>few|TRBV12-3/TRBV12-4|NA|TRBJ1-4
CASSLVRAGEKLFF
TGTGCCAGCAGTTTAGTCAGGGCAGGCGAAAAACTGTTTTTT
>NA|TRBV20-1|TRBD2|TRBJ2-7
CSASVPGAGGPNWGEQYF
TGCAGTGCTAGTGTCCCAGGAGCGGGAGGGCCAAATTGGGGCGAGCAGTACTTC
>few|TRBV9|TRBD1|TRBJ1-3
CASSVGLSGTGGSGNTIYF
TGTGCCAGCAGCGTAGGTCTCTCGGGGACAGGGGGCTCTGGAAACACCATATATTTT
>NA|TRBV5-1|NA|TRBJ1-4
CASSLASGLNEKLFF
TGCGCCAGCAGCTTGGCCTCTGGACTGAATGAAAAACTGTTTTTT
>many|TRBV6-1|NA|TRBJ2-7
CASRHGTYYEQYF
TGTGCCAGCAGGCACGGGACCTACTACGAGCAGTACTTC
>few|TRBV20-1|NA|TRBJ2-5
CSAKGDRETQYF
TGCAGTGCTAAAGGGGATCGGGAGACCCAGTACTTC
>NA|TRBV29-1|NA|TRBJ2-7
CSVQGGSYEQYF
TGCAGCGTCCAGGGAGGATCCTACGAGCAGTACTTC
>few|TRBV18|TRBD2|TRBJ2-1
CASSQGLAGVPSNEQFF
TGTGCCAGCTCGCAGGGACTAGCGGGAGTGCCCTCCAATGAGCAGTTCTTC
>NA|TRBV28|NA|TRBJ2-7
CASSASGLSSYEQYF
TGTGCCAGCAGTGCGAGCGGGCTTAGCTCCTACGAGCAGTACTTC
>many|TRBV12-3/TRBV12-4|NA|TRBJ2-7
CASSFPGSGYEQYF
TGTGCCAGCAGTTTTCCCGGGAGTGGGTACGAGCAGTACTTC
>NA|TRBV19|NA|TRBJ2-7
CASSSIGGLIPSLEQYF
TGTGCCAGTAGTAGCATCGGCGGCCTGATTCCCTCGCTCGAGCAGTACTTC
>NA|TRBV7-2|NA|TRBJ2-1
CASSLITGLLSYNEQFF
TGTGCCAGCAGCTTAATAACGGGACTGCTTTCCTACAATGAGCAGTTCTTC